The clone carrying this T cell receptor (beta chain) was counted many times. The length of the CDR3 is 16 residues. CDR1 and CDR2 from the germline V gene are MNHEY and SMNVEV (reference sequence). V was cut by 4 bases and J by 0 bases, with 13 bases left in between. The sample comes from a study of T cells after yellow fever vaccination. Study information: Any fraction with a low cell number was prepared using SMART-Seq v4 Ultra Low Input.

MiXCR, applied by TCRdb to the 5' RACE reads, yields one record per CDR3 protein. This sample has 30,000 to 40,000 distinct CDR3 sequences, with about 6.6% found just once. The chain links TRBV27 to TRBJ2-1; maybe TRBD2 (6 bases). Source: PBMCs, either bulk or a sorted T-cell subset (CD4+, CD8+, memory, or dextramer-sorted; not recorded which), taken on the day of the first yellow fever vaccination. The sequence was obtained from a young man who received the YFV17D yellow fever vaccine. CDR3 region: CASSSLTRGSYNEQFF. The CDR3 DNA reads TGTGCCAGCAGTTCTCTGACTAGGGGCTCCTACAATGAGCAGTTCTTC.